This T cell receptor beta chain was found in a study of blood T cell repertoires in COVID-19. Study overall: Sources were T cells, B-cell-depleted T cells, or PBMCs; the material itself was cDNA or gDNA.

Germline V gene sequence: CDR1 LNHDA, CDR2 SQIVND (reference sequence). This CDR3 region has 17 residues. The V segment lost 7 bases and the J segment 5 bases; nucleotides outside the gene matches: 18. Authors' analysis steps: Amplification with reference gene primers provided the estimates of nucleated cell counts. This table comes from immunoSEQ multiplex PCR, and its TCRdb copy is limited to in-frame clones, with some not included. The V and J calls and clone size are taken from that table; D and trimming were inferred from the DNA. This sample has approximately 130,000 clones; 84% occur once, and the top ten carry about 13%. A single count supports this clone.

The specimen was peripheral blood. This TCR derives from a human donor in a cohort sampled during active COVID-19. V and J are TRBV19 and TRBJ1-1, with 8 positions matching TRBD1. The CDR3 here is CASTKNPPGGSRTEAFF. The CDR3 DNA sequence: TGTGCCAGTACCAAAAATCCACCAGGGGGCTCAAGAACTGAAGCTTTCTTT.